The present T cell receptor beta chain was sequenced within a study of T cells in women clearing cervical HPV infection. General observations from the study: Combining TCR richness with V gene abundances gave approximately 0.84 AUC.

Germline V lookup: CDR1 SGHTA, CDR2 FQGNSA. Trimming left V 3 bases short and J 2 bases short, with 7 bases between. The length of the CDR3 is 13 residues. All participants had a single incident cervical HPV16 infection, and prevalent HPV16 infections were excluded. Produced via immunoSEQ multiplex PCR; TCRdb's table is partial and in-frame only. Its listing shows approximately 35,000 clones. A remark on this clone: As yet, its antigen is unknown. The missing CDR3 end, 3 residues past where the read stops, is filled in from the germline J gene.

This TCR was sampled from a woman aged 18 to 75 with a cervical HPV16 infection that either progressed to CIN3+ or cleared (not recorded which). The chain carries TRBV7-2 and TRBJ1-1; a weak D match, TRBD1 (5 bases). Material: blood buffy coat. CDR3 sequence: CASSFTGNTEAFF. Partial CDR3 DNA: TGTGCCAGCAGCTTTACAGGAAACACTGAA.